This T cell receptor (beta chain) emerged from a study of blood T cell repertoires in COVID-19. Study-wide context: COVID-19 samples collected from the United States, Italy and Spain covered acute and convalescent phases.

This CDR3 is built from 14 residues. V was pared by 2 bases and J by 7 bases, with 1 base of the junction left unmatched. Germline V gives CDR1 SGHRS, CDR2 YFSETQ. This clone was observed a few times. For recovered donors of Cohort 3, there were two negative PCRs, clearance, or symptom resolution. Assay used: immunoSEQ multiplex PCR; TCRdb lists only in-frame clones, some missing. Of about 230,000 clones listed, less than 85% were seen once; the top ten hold approximately 1.8%. The TCR was taken from a man in his sixties who had recovered from COVID-19. The source material was PBMCs or T cells enriched from blood (not recorded which). The V gene is TRBV5-1, the J gene TRBJ1-6, with TRBD1 matching 9 bases. The CDR3 DNA reads as TGCGCCAGCAGCTTAGGGACAGGGAATTCACCCCTCCACTTT. It yields the protein CASSLGTGNSPLHF.